These T cell receptor beta chains were read from a single sample in a study of T cells in Graves' hyperthyroidism and ophthalmopathy. One entry per CDR3 protein, called by TCRdb with MiXCR from the multiplex PCR reads. The repertoire consists of about 480,000 distinct CDR3 sequences, with approximately 15% occurring once and the leading ten covering 17%. The sequenced sample consisted of blood. The receptor source for this set is a woman younger than 35 with Graves' hyperthyroidism. Both conserved end residues are part of each CDR3. Fields, in order: J gene, V gene, D gene, clone size, CDR3 protein, CDR3 DNA. The D gene is left open where the match is weak. Clone size is given for some rows only: seen once, a few or many times, or a class if the clone is expanded.

TRBJ1-6	TRBV10-3	NA	many	CAISESPGLSSYNSPLHF	TGTGCCATCAGTGAGTCGCCAGGACTGAGCTCCTATAATTCACCCCTCCACTTT
TRBJ1-2	TRBV5-1	NA	many	CASSRDLHGYTF	TGCGCCAGCAGTCGGGACTTACATGGCTACACCTTC
TRBJ2-2	TRBV20-1	NA	NA	CSAILGGRVELFF	TGCAGTGCTATACTAGGGGGAAGGGTAGAGCTGTTTTTT
TRBJ2-3	TRBV4-2	TRBD2	many	CASSRREDGDTQYF	TGTGCCAGCAGCCGCCGGGAGGACGGAGATACGCAGTATTTT
TRBJ2-2	TRBV11-1	NA	many	CASSRSLLNTGELFF	TGTGCCAGCAGCCGCAGCCTTTTGAACACCGGGGAGCTGTTTTTT
TRBJ2-7	TRBV5-1	NA	many	CASSTRGGPREHEQYF	TGCGCCAGCAGTACGCGTGGGGGCCCCAGGGAACACGAGCAGTACTTC
TRBJ1-2	TRBV24-1	TRBD1	NA	CATSDSGTERYGYTF	TGTGCCACCAGTGATTCCGGGACAGAGAGGTATGGCTACACCTTC
TRBJ1-1	TRBV12-5	NA	many	CASGFDEVKAFF	TGTGCTAGTGGTTTTGACGAAGTAAAAGCTTTCTTT
TRBJ1-4	TRBV9	TRBD1	many	CASSADTGVREKLFF	TGTGCCAGCAGCGCAGACACAGGGGTCCGCGAAAAACTGTTTTTT
TRBJ2-4	TRBV11-2	NA	few	CASSLAHPQNIQYF	TGTGCCAGCAGCTTAGCGCATCCCCAAAACATTCAGTACTTC
TRBJ2-1	TRBV20-1	NA	many	CSARDTASSYNEQFF	TGCAGTGCTAGAGACACGGCTAGCTCCTACAATGAGCAGTTCTTC
TRBJ1-1	TRBV3-1	NA	many	CASSGIVAEAFF	TGTGCCAGCAGCGGTATCGTAGCTGAAGCTTTCTTT
TRBJ1-6	TRBV6-1	TRBD1	many	CASYGTEYSPLHF	TGTGCCAGCTACGGGACAGAATATTCACCCCTCCACTTT
TRBJ2-3	TRBV11-1	TRBD2	few	CASSFGREKADTQYF	TGTGCCAGCAGCTTTGGGCGGGAGAAGGCAGATACGCAGTATTTT
TRBJ1-1	TRBV29-1	NA	NA	CSVVRAYTEAFF	TGCAGCGTTGTAAGGGCGTACACTGAAGCTTTCTTT
TRBJ1-2	TRBV28	NA	many	CASSLGGFYGYTF	TGTGCCAGCAGTTTAGGAGGGTTCTATGGCTACACCTTC
TRBJ2-1	TRBV27	NA	NA	CASQLGPKSYNEQFF	TGTGCCAGCCAACTGGGACCGAAGTCCTACAATGAGCAGTTCTTC
TRBJ2-2	TRBV20-1	NA	few	CSAREGLLNTGELFF	TGCAGTGCTAGGGAGGGCCTTTTGAACACCGGGGAGCTGTTTTTT